The T cell receptor (beta chain) described here comes from a study of shared clonotypes between healthy human individuals. Genomic DNA of each subset was evenly split across several immunoSEQ plates. Here immunoSEQ multiplex PCR was the method, and the copy in TCRdb shows in-frame clones only, minus some. The sample records about 530,000 clones, 75% to 80% being singletons. Germline CDR1 SGHTA, CDR2 FQGNSA. J lost 6 bases, V lost 7 bases, and 9 bases had no gene match. The CDR3 has 14 amino acids. What was sequenced was PBMCs. The chain combines TRBV7-2 with TRBJ2-3; 8 bases fit TRBD2. This clonotype originated in a woman between 35 and 50 years old in good health. Some clones in this sample may be carry-over from other donors' samples. This chain's CDR3 is CASKPLAAWDTQYF. CDR3 coding DNA: TGTGCCAGCAAACCACTAGCGGCGTGGGATACGCAGTATTTT.